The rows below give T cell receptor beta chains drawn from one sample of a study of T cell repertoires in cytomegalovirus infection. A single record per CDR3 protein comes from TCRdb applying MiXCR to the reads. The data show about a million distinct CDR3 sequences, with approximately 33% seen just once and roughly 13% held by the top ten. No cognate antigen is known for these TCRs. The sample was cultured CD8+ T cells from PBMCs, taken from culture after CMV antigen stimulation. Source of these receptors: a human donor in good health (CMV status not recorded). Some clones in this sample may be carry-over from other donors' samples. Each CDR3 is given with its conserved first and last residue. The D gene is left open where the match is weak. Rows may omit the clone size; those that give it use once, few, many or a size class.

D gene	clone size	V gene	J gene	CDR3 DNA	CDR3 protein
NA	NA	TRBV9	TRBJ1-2	TGTGCCAGCAGCGTAGCTGTCGGAGGGGCAGGCTATGGCTACACCTTC	CASSVAVGGAGYGYTF
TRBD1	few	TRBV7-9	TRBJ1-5	TGTGCCAGCAGCCCGCCCGGGACAGGTCAGCCCCAGCATTTT	CASSPPGTGQPQHF
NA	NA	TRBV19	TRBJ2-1	TGTGCCAGTACCCGGGGAAACACTTTCAATGAGCAGTTCTTC	CASTRGNTFNEQFF
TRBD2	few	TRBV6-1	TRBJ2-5	TGTGCCAGCTCCGGCCGGGACTACTTAGAGACCCAGTACTTC	CASSGRDYLETQYF
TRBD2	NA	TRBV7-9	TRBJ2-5	TGTGCCTCCAGCGATTGGCGGGACTATATAAAAGAGACCCAGTACTTC	CASSDWRDYIKETQYF
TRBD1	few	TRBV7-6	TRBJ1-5	TGTGCCAGCAGCCAGGGGGTATATCAGCCCCAGCATTTT	CASSQGVYQPQHF
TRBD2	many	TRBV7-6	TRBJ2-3	TGTGCCAGCAGCTATCTAGCGGACGGCACAGATACGCAGTATTTT	CASSYLADGTDTQYF
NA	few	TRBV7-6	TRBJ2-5	TGTGCCAGCAGCTTCCTTAACAGGGTCCAAGAGACCCAGTACTTC	CASSFLNRVQETQYF
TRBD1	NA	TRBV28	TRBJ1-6	TGTGCCAGCAGTTTATCCGCAGGGGGTGGCTATAATTCACCCCTCCACTTT	CASSLSAGGGYNSPLHF
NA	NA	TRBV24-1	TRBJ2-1	TGTGCCACCAGTGAACGACAGTTAATTAAATCCTACAATGAGCAGTTCTTC	CATSERQLIKSYNEQFF
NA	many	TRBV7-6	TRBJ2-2	TGTGCCAGCAGCCCACTCGAGGGCACCGGGGAGCTGTTTTTT	CASSPLEGTGELFF
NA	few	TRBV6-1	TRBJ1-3	TGTGCCAGCAGAAAGGAGGCTGGAAACACCATATATTTT	CASRKEAGNTIYF
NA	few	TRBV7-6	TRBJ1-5	TGTGCCAGCAGCTTGGGGGGGCGCGCTCAGCCCCAGCATTTT	CASSLGGRAQPQHF
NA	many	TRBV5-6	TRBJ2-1	TGTGCCAGCAGCTGGAGCGGAGGCTATGAGCAGTTCTTC	CASSWSGGYEQFF
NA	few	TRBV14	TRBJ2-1	TGTGCCAGCAGCCAAGATCTAACAGGGCATGAGCAGTTCTTC	CASSQDLTGHEQFF
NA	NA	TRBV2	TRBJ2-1	TGTGCCTGGGGCTCGACAGAGCAGTTCTTC	CAWGSTEQFF